Below, 5 T cell receptor beta chains from the same sample are listed, as sequenced in a study of T-cell reconstitution after alpha-beta-depleted transplantation in children. Researchers prepared the TCRbeta library using unique molecular identifiers, the study reports. TCRdb analysed the PCR reads with MiXCR anew, one entry per CDR3 protein. The sample carries about 230,000 distinct CDR3 sequences, around 12% recorded once. The sample here was PBMCs from the stem cell graft donor, taken from the stem cell graft. All receptors come from a human donor who donated a stem cell graft to a child with acute lymphoblastic leukemia.

This clonotype has ten or more counts. The chain links TRBV20-1 to TRBJ1-2; D uncertain. CDR1 and CDR2 (germline): DFQATT, SNEGSKA (reference sequence). The CDR3 is 13 amino acids. V dropped 2 bases and J dropped 4 bases, with 11 bases sitting between them. This CDR3 reads CSARFGQGYGYTF. In nucleotides, the CDR3 is TGCAGTGCTAGATTCGGCCAAGGCTATGGCTACACCTTC.

This clonotype was seen at least ten times. This chain links TRBV20-1 with TRBJ2-7; D unclear. CDR1 DFQATT and CDR2 SNEGSKA come from the germline V gene (reference sequence). The CDR3 has 15 amino acids. Trimming shortened V by 3 bases and J by 0 bases, and 15 bases separated the two germline ends. The CDR3: CSASGGFDLSYEQYF. CDR3 bases: TGCAGTGCTAGTGGCGGCTTCGACCTCTCCTACGAGCAGTACTTC.

This clonotype was detected many times. The chain has TRBV28 and TRBJ1-6; 10 positions agree with TRBD1. V lost 0 bases and J lost 8; bases outside the gene matches: 4. The germline V gene encodes CDR1 MDHEN and CDR2 SYDVKM. CDR3 length equals 16 residues. DNA for the CDR3: TGTGCCAGCAGTTTATGGGACAGGGGGTTATATTCACCCCTCCACTTT. Its protein is CASSLWDRGLYSPLHF.

This clonotype was seen repeatedly, ten times or more. The chain uses TRBV5-1 and TRBJ2-5; 7 bases fit TRBD1. The germline V gene has CDR1 SGHRS and CDR2 YFSETQ. The CDR3 contains 15 residues. The V segment lost 0 bases and the J segment 2 bases; nucleotides outside the gene matches: 4. CDR3 in amino acids: CASSLGQGIQETQYF. The CDR3 DNA reads as TGCGCCAGCAGCTTGGGACAGGGAATTCAAGAGACCCAGTACTTC. The full variable domain, its missing parts supplied by reference TRBV5-1 and TRBJ2-5, is KAGVTQTPRYLIKTRGQQVTLSCSPISGHRSVSWYQQTPGQGLQFLFEYFSETQRNKGNFPGRFSGRQFSNSRSEMNVSTLELGDSALYLCASSLGQGIQETQYFGPGTRLLVL.

This chain uses TRBV30 with TRBJ2-3; 12 bases are a match to TRBD2. V dropped 2 bases and J dropped 1; count of bases not matched to a gene: 4. The CDR3 consists of 16 residues. From germline, CDR1 is GTSNPN and CDR2 SVGIG (reference sequence). The CDR3 region is CAWSILAGGGTDTQYF. The CDR3 DNA reads as TGTGCCTGGAGTATCCTAGCGGGAGGGGGCACAGATACGCAGTATTTT. Full variable domain (rest looked up from reference TRBV30 and TRBJ2-3): SQTIHQWPATLVQPVGSPLSLECTVEGTSNPNLYWYRQAAGRGLQLLFYSVGIGQISSEVPQNLSASRPQDRQFILSSKKLLLSDSGFYLCAWSILAGGGTDTQYFGPGTRLTVL.